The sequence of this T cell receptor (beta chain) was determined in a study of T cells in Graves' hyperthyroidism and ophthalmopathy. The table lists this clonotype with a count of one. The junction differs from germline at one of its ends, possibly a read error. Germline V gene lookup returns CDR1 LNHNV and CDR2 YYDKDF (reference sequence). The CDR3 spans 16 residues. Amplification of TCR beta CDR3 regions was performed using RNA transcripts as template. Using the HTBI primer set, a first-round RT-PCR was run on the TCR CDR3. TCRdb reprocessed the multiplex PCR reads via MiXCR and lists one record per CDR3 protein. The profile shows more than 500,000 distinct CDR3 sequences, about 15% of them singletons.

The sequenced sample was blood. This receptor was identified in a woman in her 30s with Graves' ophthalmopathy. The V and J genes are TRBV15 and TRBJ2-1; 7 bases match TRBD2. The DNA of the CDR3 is TGTGCCACCAGCCGTCCCACTAGCGTCCCCTACAATGAGCGGTTCTTC. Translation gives CATSRPTSVPYNERFF. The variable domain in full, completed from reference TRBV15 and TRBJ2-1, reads DAMVIQNPRYQVTQFGKPVTLSCSQTLNHNVMYWYQQKSSQAPKLLFHYYDKDFNNEADTPDNFQSRRPNTSFCFLDIRSPGLGDTAMYLCATSRPTSVPYNERFFGPGTRLTVL.